This TCR beta chain was retrieved from a study of vaccination effects on CD4 cells after COVID-19. The study's findings and limits: Relatively few convalescent patients took part in the study, which had no early post-infection timepoints.

Assay used: immunoSEQ multiplex PCR; TCRdb lists only in-frame clones, some missing. The sample lists 20,000 to 25,000 clones, over 70% seen once, with less than 9% in the top ten. For this clone: Its antigen is unidentified.

Under the ViraFEST assay, PBMC were stimulated with viral peptide pools so that antigen-specific CD4+ T cells expanded. Sequencing was performed afterwards. Culture lasted about nine days before CD4+ T cell isolation. Each participant received a vaccine that was either BNT162b2 or mRNA-1273, given as two doses. It was with 10 IU/ml IL-2 and roughly 9.2 ug/ml peptides that roughly 2.2 million PBMC per well were cultured. The authors replaced half the medium with IL-2 medium on days 3 and 7. V lost 0 bases to trimming and J lost 4 bases; unmatched junction nucleotides: 6. The CDR3 has 17 amino acids. The germline gives CDR1 SGHNT, CDR2 YYREEE (reference sequence).

The V call is TRBV5-4, the J call TRBJ2-1; 11 bases agree with TRBD2. The sample was CD4+ T cells from PBMCs cultured with SARS-CoV-2 spike peptides, taken after COVID-19 vaccination. This TCR derives from a human donor who received a COVID-19 vaccine. The CDR3 nucleotides are TGTGCCAGCAGCTTGGGGGTCGGGACTAGCGGATACAATGAGCAGTTCTTC. Translation: CASSLGVGTSGYNEQFF.